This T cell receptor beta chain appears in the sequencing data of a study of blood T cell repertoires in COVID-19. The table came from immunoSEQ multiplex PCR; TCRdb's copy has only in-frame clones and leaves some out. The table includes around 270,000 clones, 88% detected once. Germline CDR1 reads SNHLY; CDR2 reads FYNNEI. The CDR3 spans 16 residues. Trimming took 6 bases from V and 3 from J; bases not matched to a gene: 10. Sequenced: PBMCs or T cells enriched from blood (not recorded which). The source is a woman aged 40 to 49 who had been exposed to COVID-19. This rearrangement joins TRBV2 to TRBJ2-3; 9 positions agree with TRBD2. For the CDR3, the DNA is TGTGCCAGCAGGACTCTTAGCGGGAGAGGAACAGATACGCAGTATTTT. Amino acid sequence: CASRTLSGRGTDTQYF.